The entry below gives a single T cell receptor beta chain sequence along with its context. Antigen unknown. Sequencing used immunoSEQ multiplex PCR; TCRdb keeps in-frame clones, though not all of them. This sample carries about a million clones, about 75% of them seen once, and the ten largest clones take approximately 1.3%. These data come from a study of shared clonotypes between healthy human individuals. Study-wide results and caveats: Larger estimated richness was generally seen in naive subsets than in memory subsets. Some naive CD4 clonotypes, around 4.7%, turned up in common across several donors.

V shed 2 bases and J shed 2 bases, with 12 bases lying between them. This CDR3 is built from 15 residues. Per germline, CDR1 SEHNR and CDR2 FQNEAQ (reference sequence). The source is a man younger than 35 in good health. The sample taken for sequencing was memory CD4+ T cells sorted from blood. Sample subset: CD45RA-negative fraction. This chain uses TRBV7-9 with TRBJ1-1; D is perhaps TRBD1 (6 bases). DNA for the CDR3: TGTGCCAGCAGCTTAAGAAAACAGGGCAACACTGAAGCTTTCTTT. Protein: CASSLRKQGNTEAFF.